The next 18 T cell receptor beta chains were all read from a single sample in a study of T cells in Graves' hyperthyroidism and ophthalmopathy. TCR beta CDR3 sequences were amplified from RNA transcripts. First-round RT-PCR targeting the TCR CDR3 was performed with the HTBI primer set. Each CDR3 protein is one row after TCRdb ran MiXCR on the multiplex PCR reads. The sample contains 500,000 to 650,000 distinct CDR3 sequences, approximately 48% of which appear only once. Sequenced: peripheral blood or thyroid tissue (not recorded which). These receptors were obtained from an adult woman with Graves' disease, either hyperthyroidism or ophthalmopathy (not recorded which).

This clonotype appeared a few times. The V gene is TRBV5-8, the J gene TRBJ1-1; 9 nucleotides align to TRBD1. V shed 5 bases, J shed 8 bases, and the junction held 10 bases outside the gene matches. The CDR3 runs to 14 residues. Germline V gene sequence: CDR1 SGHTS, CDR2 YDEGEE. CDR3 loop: CASRLYRGRREAFF. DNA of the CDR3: TGTGCCAGCAGGTTGTACAGGGGGCGGAGGGAAGCTTTCTTT. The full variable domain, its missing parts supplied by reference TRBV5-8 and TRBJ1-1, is EAGVTQSPTHLIKTRGQQATLRCSPISGHTSVYWYQQALGLGLQFLLWYDEGEERNRGNFPPRFSGRQFPNYSSELNVNALELEDSALYLCASRLYRGRREAFFGQGTRLTVV.

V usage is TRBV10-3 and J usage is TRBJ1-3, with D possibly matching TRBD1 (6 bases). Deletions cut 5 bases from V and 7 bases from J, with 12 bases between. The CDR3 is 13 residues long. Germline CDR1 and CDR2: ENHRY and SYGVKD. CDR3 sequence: CAISPDRQNTIYF. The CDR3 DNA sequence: TGTGCCATCAGTCCGGACAGACAGAACACCATATATTTT.

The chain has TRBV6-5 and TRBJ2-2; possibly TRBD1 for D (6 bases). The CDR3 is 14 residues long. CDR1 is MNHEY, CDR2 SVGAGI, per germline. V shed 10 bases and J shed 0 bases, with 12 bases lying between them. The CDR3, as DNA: TGTGCCATCGGACAGACCGCGAACACCGGGGAGCTGTTTTTT. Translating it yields CAIGQTANTGELFF.

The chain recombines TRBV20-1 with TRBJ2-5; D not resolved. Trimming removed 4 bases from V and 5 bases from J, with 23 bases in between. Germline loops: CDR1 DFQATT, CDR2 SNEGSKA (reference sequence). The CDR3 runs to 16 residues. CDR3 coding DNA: TGCAGTGCTATGTCGGACCCCTACAAGACGCGGGAGACCCAGTACTTC. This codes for CSAMSDPYKTRETQYF.

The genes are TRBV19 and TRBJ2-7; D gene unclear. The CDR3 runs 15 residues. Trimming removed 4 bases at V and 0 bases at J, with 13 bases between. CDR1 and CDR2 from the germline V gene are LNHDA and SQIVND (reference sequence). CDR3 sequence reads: CASSNSGSLSYEQYF. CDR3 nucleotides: TGTGCCAGTAGTAACTCCGGCAGTCTCTCCTACGAGCAGTACTTC.

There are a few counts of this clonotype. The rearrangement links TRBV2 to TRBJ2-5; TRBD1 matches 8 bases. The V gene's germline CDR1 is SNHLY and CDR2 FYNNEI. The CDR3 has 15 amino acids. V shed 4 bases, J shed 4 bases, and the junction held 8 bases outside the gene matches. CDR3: CASSAQQGGRETQYF. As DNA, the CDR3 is TGTGCCAGCAGTGCTCAACAGGGGGGAAGAGAGACCCAGTACTTC.

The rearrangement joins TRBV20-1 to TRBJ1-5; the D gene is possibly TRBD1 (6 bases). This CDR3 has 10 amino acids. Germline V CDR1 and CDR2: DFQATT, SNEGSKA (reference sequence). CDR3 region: CRARGGPQHF. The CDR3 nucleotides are TGCAGAGCGAGGGGGGGGCCCCAGCATTTT.

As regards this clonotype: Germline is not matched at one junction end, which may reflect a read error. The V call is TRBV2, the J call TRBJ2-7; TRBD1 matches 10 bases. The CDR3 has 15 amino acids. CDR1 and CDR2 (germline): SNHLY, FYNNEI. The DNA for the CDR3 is TGTGCCATCAGTGAAAGGGGACAGGGGCACTACGAGCAGTACTTC. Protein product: CAISERGQGHYEQYF.

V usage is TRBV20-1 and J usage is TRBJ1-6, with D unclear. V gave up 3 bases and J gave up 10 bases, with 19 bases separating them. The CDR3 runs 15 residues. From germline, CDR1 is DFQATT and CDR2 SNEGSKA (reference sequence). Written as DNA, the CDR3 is TGCAGTGCTAGGGCCGGGCCCACAAGGAACTCACCCCTCCACTTT. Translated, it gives CSARAGPTRNSPLHF.

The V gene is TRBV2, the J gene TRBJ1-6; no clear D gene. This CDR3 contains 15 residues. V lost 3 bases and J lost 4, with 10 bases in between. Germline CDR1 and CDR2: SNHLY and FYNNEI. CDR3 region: CASSDDFLYNSPLHF. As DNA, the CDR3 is TGTGCCAGCAGTGATGACTTCCTGTATAATTCACCCCTCCACTTT.

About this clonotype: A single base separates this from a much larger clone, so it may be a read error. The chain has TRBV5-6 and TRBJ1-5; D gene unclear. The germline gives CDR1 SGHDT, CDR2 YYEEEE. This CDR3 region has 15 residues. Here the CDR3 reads CAGSLPGNSNQPQHF. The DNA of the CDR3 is TGTGCCGGCAGCTTACCGGGGAATAGCAATCAGCCCCAGCATTTT.

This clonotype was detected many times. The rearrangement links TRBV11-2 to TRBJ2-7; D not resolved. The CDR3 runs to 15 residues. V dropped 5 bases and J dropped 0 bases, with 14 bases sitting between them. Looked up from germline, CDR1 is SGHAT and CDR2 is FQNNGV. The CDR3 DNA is TGTGCCAGCAGCAAACAAATACAGAGCTCCTACGAGCAGTACTTC. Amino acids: CASSKQIQSSYEQYF.

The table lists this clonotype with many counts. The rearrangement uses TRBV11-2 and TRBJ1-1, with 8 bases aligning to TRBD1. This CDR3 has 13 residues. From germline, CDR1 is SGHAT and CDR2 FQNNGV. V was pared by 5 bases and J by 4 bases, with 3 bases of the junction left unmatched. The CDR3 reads CASSTQGVTEAFF. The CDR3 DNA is TGTGCCAGCAGCACACAGGGGGTCACTGAAGCTTTCTTT.

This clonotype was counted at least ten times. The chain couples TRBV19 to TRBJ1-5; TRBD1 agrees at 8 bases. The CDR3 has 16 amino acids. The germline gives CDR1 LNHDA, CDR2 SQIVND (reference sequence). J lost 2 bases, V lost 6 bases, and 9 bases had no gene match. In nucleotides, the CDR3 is TGTGCCAGTAGACCCCCGGGACAGGTTGGCAATCAGCCCCAGCATTTT. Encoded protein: CASRPPGQVGNQPQHF.

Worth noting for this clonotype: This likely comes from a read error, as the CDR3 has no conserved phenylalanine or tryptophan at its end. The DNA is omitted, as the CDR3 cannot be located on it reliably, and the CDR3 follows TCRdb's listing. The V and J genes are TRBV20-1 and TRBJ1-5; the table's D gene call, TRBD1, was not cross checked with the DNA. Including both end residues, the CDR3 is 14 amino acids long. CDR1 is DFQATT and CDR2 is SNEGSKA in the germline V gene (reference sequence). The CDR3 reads CSATDRNSNQPRPR.

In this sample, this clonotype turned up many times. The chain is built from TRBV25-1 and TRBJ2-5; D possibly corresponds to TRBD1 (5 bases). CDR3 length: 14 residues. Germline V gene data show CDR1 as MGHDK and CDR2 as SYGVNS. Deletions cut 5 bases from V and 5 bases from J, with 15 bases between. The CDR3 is CASSLQGRVETQYF. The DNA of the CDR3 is TGTGCCAGCAGTCTTCAGGGAAGGGTCGAGACCCAGTACTTC.

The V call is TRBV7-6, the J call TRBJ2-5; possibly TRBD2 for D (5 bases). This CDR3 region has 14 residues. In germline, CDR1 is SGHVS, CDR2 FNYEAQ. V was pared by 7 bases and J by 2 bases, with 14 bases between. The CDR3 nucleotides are TGTGCCAGCACTCCACCTGGGAGTCAAGAGACCCAGTACTTC. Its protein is CASTPPGSQETQYF.

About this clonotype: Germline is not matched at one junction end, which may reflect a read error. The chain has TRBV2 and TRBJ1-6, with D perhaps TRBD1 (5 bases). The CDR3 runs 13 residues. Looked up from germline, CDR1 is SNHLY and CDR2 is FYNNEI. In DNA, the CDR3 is TGTGCCAGCAGCCGGGACGGTGGAGCACCCCGCCACTTT. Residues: CASSRDGGAPRHF.